This T cell receptor (beta chain) was sequenced in a study of T cell changes during pregnancy in multiple sclerosis (dated by TCRdb to about 2019). Concerning the study at large: In women with multiple sclerosis, the researchers looked at how the T cell repertoire shifted as pregnancy progressed.

A note on this clone: The specificity of this receptor is unknown. One base away there is no much larger clone; base qualities are not given.

Libraries were built with the immunoSEQ multiplex PCR assay. In its TCRdb copy, this immuneACCESS table keeps in-frame sequences only and misses some clones. Where compared with another copy, unresolved V genes explain less than half of these, and the others have no known cause. A total of about 31,000 clones appear in this sample, about 93% of them only once. The ten most abundant clones make up 0.4% to 0.5% of the sample. Sequencing used CD4+ T cells from peripheral blood mononuclear cells, obtained in the second trimester of pregnancy. The sequence came from a female donor with multiple sclerosis, enrolled in a pregnancy study.

CDR3 protein: CASSFRPVGASYNEQFF. The DNA is TGTGCCAGCAGCTTTAGGCCTGTTGGGGCCTCCTACAATGAGCAGTTCTTC. In this chain, TRBV7-7 is recombined with TRBJ2-1; possibly the D gene is TRBD1, per 5 matching bases. Reading from cysteine to phenylalanine, the CDR3 counts 17 amino acids. Just CDR3 DNA is preserved here, 51 bases in frame from base 1. In the germline V gene (reference sequence), CDR1 corresponds to SSHAT and CDR2 to FNYEAQ. A distance of 15 bases separates the germline ends of V and J, which lose 3 bases and 0 bases respectively.